The following is a T cell receptor beta chain sequence with its context. Its antigen is still unknown. Other DNA sequences in this sample translate to the same CDR3. These data are taken from a study of immune cell composition in non-small cell lung cancer. Study-level results: Tumour TCR-beta clonality showed no significant link to smoking pack-years.

TCRdb keeps only in-frame clones here, not all; method: immunoSEQ multiplex PCR. This sample has 3,000 to 5,000 clones, with around three quarters found just once. This CDR3 region has 15 residues. Germline V gives CDR1 LGHNA, CDR2 YSLEER. V lost 3 bases, J lost 4 bases, and 13 bases lay in between. The chain combines TRBV4-3 with TRBJ2-1; the D gene is possibly TRBD2 (5 bases). What was sequenced was lung tumor tissue. The sequence came from a human donor with non-small cell lung cancer. The CDR3 spells CASSQAGDGYNEQFF. The DNA of the CDR3 is TGCGCCAGCAGCCAGGCGGGCGACGGGTACAATGAGCAGTTCTTC.